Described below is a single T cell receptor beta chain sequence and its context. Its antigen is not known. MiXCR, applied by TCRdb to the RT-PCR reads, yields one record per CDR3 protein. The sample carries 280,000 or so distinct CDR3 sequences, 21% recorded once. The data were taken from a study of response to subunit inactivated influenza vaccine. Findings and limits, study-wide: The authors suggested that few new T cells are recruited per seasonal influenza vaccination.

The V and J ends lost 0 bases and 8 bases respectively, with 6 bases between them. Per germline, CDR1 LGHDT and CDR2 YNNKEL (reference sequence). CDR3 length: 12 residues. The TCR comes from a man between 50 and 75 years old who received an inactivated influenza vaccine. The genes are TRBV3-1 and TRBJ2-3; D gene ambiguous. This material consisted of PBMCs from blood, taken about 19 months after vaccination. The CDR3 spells CASSQDGVTQYF. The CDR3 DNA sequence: TGTGCCAGCAGCCAAGATGGGGTTACGCAGTATTTT.